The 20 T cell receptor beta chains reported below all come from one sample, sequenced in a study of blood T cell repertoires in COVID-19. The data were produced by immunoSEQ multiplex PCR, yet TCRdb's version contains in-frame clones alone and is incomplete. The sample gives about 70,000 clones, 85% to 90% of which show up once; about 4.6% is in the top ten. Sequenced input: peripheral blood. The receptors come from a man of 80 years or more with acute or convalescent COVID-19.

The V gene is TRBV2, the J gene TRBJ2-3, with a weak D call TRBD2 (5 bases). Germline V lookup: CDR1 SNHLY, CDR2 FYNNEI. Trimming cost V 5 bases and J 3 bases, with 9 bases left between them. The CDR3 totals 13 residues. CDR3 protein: CASSIGETDTQYF. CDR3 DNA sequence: TGTGCCAGCAGTATCGGGGAGACAGATACGCAGTATTTT.

The CDR3 spells CAWSLGQYRLNEQFF. CDR3 sequence (DNA): TGTGCCTGGAGTCTGGGACAGTACCGGCTCAATGAGCAGTTCTTC. This chain uses TRBV30 with TRBJ2-1; 7 nucleotides align to TRBD1. The ends lost 2 bases at V and 6 bases at J; junction bases unmatched: 10. CDR3 length equals 15 residues. The germline V gene encodes CDR1 GTSNPN and CDR2 SVGIG (reference sequence).

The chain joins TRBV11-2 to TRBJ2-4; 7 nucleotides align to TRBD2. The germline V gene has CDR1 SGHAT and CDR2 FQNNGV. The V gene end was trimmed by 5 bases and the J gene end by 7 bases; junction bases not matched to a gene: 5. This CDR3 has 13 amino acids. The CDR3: CASSPPGGNIQYF. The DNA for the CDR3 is TGTGCCAGCAGCCCCCCCGGGGGGAACATTCAGTACTTC.

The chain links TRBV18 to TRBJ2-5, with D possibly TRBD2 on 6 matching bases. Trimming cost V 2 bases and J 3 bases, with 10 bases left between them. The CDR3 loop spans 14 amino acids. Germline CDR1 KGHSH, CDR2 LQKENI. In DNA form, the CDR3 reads TGTGCCAGCTCACCAATCGGGGGAAAAGAGACCCAGTACTTC. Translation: CASSPIGGKETQYF.

The CDR3 loop is CASSTSGGRETQYF. The CDR3 DNA is TGTGCCAGTTCGACTAGCGGGGGTCGTGAGACCCAGTACTTC. V gene TRBV9 combines with J gene TRBJ2-5, with 12 bases fitting TRBD2. Germline V CDR1 and CDR2: SGDLS, YYNGEE. The junction had 7 bases not matched to a gene; V was cut back by 8 bases and J by 5 bases. The CDR3 spans 14 residues.

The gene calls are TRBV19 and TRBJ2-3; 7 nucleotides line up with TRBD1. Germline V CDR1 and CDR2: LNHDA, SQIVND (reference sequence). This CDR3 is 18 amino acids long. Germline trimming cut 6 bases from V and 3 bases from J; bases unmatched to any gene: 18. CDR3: CASSPRTGLRIATDTQYF. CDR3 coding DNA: TGTGCCAGTAGCCCCCGGACAGGATTGAGGATAGCGACAGATACGCAGTATTTT.

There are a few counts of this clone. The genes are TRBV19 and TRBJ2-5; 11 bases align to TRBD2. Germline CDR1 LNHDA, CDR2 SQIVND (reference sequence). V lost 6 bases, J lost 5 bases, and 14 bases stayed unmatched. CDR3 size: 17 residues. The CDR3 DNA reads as TGTGCCAGTAGGGAACTAGCGGGAGAAGGTCTAGGGGAGACCCAGTACTTC. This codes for CASRELAGEGLGETQYF.

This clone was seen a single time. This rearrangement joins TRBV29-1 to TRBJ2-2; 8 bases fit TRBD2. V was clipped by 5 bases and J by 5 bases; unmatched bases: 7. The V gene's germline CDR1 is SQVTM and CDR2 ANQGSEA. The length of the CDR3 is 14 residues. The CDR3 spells CSVSSGRGTGELFF. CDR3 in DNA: TGCAGCGTTTCAAGCGGGAGAGGGACCGGGGAGCTGTTTTTT.

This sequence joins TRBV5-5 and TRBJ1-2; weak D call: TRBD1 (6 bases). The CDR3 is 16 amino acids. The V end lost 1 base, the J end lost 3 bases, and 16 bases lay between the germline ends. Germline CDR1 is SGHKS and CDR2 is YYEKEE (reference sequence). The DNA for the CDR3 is TGTGCCAGCAGCTTGTCCGCGACGGACAGTTACTATGGCTACACCTTC. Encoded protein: CASSLSATDSYYGYTF.

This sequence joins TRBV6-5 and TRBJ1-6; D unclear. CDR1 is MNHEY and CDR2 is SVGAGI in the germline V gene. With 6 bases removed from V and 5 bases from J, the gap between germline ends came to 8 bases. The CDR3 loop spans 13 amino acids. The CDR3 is CASRPPDNSPLHF. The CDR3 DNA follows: TGTGCCAGCAGGCCACCAGATAATTCACCCCTCCACTTT.

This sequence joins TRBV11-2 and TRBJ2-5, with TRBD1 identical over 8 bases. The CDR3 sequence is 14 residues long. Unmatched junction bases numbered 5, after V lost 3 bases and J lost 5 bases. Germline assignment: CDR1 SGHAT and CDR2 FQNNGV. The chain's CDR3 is CASSLERQGETQYF. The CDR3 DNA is TGTGCCAGCAGCTTGGAAAGACAGGGGGAGACCCAGTACTTC.

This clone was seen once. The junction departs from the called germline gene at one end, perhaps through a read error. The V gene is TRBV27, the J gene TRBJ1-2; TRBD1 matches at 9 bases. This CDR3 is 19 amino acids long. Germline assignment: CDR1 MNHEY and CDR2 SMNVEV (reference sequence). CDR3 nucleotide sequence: TGTGCCAGCAGCTTATTAGGAACCGGGACAGGGAGCGCCGTAGATGGCTACACCTTC. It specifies CASSLLGTGTGSAVDGYTF.

The CDR3 protein is CASRPDRVTGYTF. CDR3 nucleotides: TGTGCCAGCAGACCCGACAGGGTAACCGGCTACACCTTC. The chain recombines TRBV28 with TRBJ1-2; 7 nucleotides line up with TRBD1. The germline V gene encodes CDR1 MDHEN and CDR2 SYDVKM. The V gene end was trimmed by 6 bases and the J gene end by 8 bases; junction bases not matched to a gene: 9. The CDR3 runs 13 residues.

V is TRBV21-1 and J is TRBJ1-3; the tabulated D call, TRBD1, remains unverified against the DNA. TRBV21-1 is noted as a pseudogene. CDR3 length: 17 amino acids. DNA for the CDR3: TGTGCCAGCAGCATGTCCCAATGGACAGCGCGTGGAAACACCATATATTTT. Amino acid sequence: CASSMSQWTARGNTIYF.

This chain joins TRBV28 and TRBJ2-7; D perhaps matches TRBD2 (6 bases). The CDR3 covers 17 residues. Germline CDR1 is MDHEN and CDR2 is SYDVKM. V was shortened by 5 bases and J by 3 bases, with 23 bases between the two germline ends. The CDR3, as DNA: TGTGCCAGCAGTGAAGGGACTCCGTCGACGTTTCGCTACGAGCAGTACTTC. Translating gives CASSEGTPSTFRYEQYF.

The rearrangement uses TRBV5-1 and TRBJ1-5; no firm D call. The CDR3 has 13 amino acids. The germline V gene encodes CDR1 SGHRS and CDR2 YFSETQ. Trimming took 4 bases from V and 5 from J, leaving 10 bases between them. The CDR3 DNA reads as TGCGCCAGCAGCCCTCTCGGAGATCAGCCCCAGCATTTT. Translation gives CASSPLGDQPQHF.

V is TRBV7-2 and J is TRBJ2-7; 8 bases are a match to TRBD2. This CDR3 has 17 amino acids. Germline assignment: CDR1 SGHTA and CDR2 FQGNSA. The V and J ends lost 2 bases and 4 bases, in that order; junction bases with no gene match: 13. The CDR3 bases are TGTGCCAGCAGCTTAAGGGTCGGCGGGGGGATGGTGTACGAGCAGTACTTC. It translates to CASSLRVGGGMVYEQYF.

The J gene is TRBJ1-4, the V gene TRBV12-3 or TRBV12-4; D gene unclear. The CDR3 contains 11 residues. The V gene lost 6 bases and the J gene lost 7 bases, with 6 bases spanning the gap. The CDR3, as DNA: TGTGCCAGCAGGGAGGGTGAAAAACTGTTTTTT. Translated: CASREGEKLFF.

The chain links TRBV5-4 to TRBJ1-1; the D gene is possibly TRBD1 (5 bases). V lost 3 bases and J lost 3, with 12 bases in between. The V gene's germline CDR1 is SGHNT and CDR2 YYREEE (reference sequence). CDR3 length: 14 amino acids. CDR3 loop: CASSYQGGYTEAFF. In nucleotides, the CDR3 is TGTGCCAGCAGCTATCAGGGAGGTTACACTGAAGCTTTCTTT.

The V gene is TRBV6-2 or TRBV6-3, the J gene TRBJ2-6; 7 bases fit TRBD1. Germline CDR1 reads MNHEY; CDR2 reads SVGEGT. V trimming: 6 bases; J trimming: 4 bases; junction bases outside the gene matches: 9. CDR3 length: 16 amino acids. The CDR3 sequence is CASRPTGTAGANVLTF. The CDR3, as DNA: TGTGCCAGCAGACCTACCGGGACAGCCGGGGCCAACGTCCTGACTTTC.